This T cell receptor (beta chain) was recorded in a study of blood T cell repertoires in COVID-19. Turning to the study itself: Acute and convalescent COVID-19 specimens originated in the United States, Italy and Spain.

As handled by the study authors: Reference gene primer amplification yielded estimated nucleated cell counts. Sequenced by immunoSEQ multiplex PCR; TCRdb stores in-frame clones only, minus some. V, J and clone size reflect that table, while D and trimming were determined from the DNA. The sample holds 180,000 or so clones; approximately 90% are singletons and the top ten take 3.5% to 4.5%. This CDR3 has 14 amino acids. Trimming shortened V by 3 bases and J by 1 base, and 9 bases separated the two germline ends. Germline V gene lookup returns CDR1 LNHDA and CDR2 SQIVND (reference sequence). The sequencing input was peripheral blood. V usage is TRBV19 and J usage is TRBJ1-1, with D uncertain. This receptor was obtained from a man younger than 35 with active or convalescent COVID-19. CDR3 nucleotide sequence: TGTGCCAGTAGTATGGAGGATAAGAACACTGAAGCTTTCTTT. Its translation is CASSMEDKNTEAFF.